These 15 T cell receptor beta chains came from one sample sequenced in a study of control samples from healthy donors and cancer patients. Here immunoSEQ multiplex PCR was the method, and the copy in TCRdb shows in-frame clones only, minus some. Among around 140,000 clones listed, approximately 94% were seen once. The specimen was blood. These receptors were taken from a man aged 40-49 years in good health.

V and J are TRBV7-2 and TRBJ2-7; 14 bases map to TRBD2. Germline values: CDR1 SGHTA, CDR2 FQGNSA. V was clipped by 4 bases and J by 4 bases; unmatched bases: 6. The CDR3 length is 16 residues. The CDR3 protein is CASSSWTSGRPYEQYF. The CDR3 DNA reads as TGTGCCAGCAGCTCATGGACTAGCGGGAGGCCTTACGAGCAGTACTTC.

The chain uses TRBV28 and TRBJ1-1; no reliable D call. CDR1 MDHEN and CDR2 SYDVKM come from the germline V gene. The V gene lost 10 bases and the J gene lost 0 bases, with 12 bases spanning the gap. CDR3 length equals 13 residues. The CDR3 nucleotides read TGTGCCACCGATAGACGACTGAACACTGAAGCTTTCTTT. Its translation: CATDRRLNTEAFF.

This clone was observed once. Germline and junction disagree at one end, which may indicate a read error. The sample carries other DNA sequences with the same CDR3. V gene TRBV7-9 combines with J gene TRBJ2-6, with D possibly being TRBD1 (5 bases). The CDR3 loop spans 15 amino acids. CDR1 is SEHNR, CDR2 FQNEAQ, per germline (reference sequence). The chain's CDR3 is CASSFAPSGANVLTF. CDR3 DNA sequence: TGTGCCAGCAGCTTCGCACCCTCTGGGGCCAACGTCCTAACTTTC.

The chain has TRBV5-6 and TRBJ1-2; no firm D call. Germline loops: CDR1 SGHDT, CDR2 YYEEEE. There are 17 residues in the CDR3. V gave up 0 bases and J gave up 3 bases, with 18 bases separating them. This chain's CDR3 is CASSLEIGLALDYGYTF. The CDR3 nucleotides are TGTGCCAGCAGCTTGGAGATTGGTCTGGCACTCGACTATGGCTACACCTTC.

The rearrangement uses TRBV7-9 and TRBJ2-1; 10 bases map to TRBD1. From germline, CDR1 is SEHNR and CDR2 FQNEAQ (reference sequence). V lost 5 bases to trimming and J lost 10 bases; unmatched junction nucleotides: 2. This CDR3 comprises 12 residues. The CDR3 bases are TGTGCCAGCAGCACGGGACAGGGGGAGCAGTTCTTC. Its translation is CASSTGQGEQFF.

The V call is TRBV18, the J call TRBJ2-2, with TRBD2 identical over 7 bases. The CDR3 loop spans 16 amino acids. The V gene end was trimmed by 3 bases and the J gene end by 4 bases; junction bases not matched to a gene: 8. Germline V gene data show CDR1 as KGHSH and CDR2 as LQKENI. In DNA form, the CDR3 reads TGTGCCAGCTCACCTACTCGCGGGAGAGGCACCGGGGAGCTGTTTTTT. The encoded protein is CASSPTRGRGTGELFF.

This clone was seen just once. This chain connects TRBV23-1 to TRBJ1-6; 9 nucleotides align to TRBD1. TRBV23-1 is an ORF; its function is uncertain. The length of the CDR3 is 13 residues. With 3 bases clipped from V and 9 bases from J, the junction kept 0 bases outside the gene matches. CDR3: CASSQDRGSPLHF. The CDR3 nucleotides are TGCGCCAGCAGTCAGGACAGGGGTTCACCCCTCCACTTT.

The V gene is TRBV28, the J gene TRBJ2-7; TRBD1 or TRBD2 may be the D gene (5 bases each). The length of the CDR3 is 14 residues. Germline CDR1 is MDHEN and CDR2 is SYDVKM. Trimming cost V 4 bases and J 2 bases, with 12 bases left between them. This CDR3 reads CASSWDGYPYEQYF. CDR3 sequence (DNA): TGTGCCAGCAGTTGGGACGGATATCCCTACGAGCAGTACTTC.

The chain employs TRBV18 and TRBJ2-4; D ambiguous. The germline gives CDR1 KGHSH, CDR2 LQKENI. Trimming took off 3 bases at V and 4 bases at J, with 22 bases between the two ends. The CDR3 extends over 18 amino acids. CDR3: CASSPNLRPVPYKNIQYF. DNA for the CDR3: TGTGCCAGCTCACCGAACCTTCGACCGGTCCCCTATAAAAACATTCAGTACTTC.

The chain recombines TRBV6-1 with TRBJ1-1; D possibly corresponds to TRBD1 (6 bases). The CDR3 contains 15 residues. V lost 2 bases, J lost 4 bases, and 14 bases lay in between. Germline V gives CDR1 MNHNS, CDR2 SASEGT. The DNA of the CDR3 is TGTGCCAGCAGTGAACTGGGGGGCGTTGGCACTGAAGCTTTCTTT. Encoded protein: CASSELGGVGTEAFF.

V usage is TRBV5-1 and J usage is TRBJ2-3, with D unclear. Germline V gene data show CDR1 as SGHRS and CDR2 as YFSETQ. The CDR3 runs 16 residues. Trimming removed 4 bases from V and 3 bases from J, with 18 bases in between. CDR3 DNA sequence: TGCGCCAGCAGCCCCTCCCTTTCCCACCCTACAGATACGCAGTATTTT. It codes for CASSPSLSHPTDTQYF.

Here the CDR3 DNA reads TGCGCCAGCAGCCAGGGGTCCCACTATGGCTACACCTTC. Encoded protein: CASSQGSHYGYTF. The chain uses TRBV4-1 and TRBJ1-2, with D hard to call. Per germline, CDR1 MGHRA and CDR2 YSYEKL. Trimming pared 3 bases from V and 3 bases from J, leaving 8 bases between. This CDR3 has 13 residues.

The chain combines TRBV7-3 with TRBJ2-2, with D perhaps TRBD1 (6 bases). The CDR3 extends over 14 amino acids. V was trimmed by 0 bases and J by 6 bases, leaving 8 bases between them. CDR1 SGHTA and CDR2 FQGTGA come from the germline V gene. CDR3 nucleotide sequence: TGTGCCAGCAGCTTAACAGGGGGTGCCGGGGAGCTGTTTTTT. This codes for CASSLTGGAGELFF. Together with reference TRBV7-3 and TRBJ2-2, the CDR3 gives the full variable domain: GAGVSQTPSNKVTEKGKYVELRCDPISGHTALYWYRQSLGQGPEFLIYFQGTGAADDSGLPNDRFFAVRPEGSVSTLKIQRTERGDSAVYLCASSLTGGAGELFFGEGSRLTVL.

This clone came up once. DNA of the CDR3: TGTGCCAGCCCTAGGGGGGACAGGGCCCACAATGAGCAGTTCTTC. Protein: CASPRGDRAHNEQFF. V is TRBV27 and J is TRBJ2-1, with 9 bases identical to TRBD1. Germline trimming cut 8 bases from V and 5 bases from J; bases unmatched to any gene: 10. The CDR3 sequence is 15 residues long. Germline CDR1 reads MNHEY; CDR2 reads SMNVEV (reference sequence).

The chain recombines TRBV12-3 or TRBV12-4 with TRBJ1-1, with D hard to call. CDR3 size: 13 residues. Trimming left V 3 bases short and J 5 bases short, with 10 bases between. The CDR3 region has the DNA TGTGCCAGCAGTTTGACCGGAAGGACTGAAGCTTTCTTT. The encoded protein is CASSLTGRTEAFF.